Following are 10 T cell receptor beta chains from one sample sequenced in a study of blood T cell repertoires in COVID-19. Assay: immunoSEQ multiplex PCR; the TCRdb copy retains only in-frame clones and omits some. Here the sample spans roughly 110,000 clones, almost 85% being singletons. Source material: peripheral blood. The receptors derive from a human donor in a cohort sampled during active COVID-19.

This rearrangement joins TRBV3-1 (or the pseudogene TRBV3-2) to TRBJ1-2; possible D gene TRBD1, 6 bases. V lost 3 bases, J lost 8 bases, and 13 bases lay in between. This CDR3 region has 13 residues. The germline CDR1 and CDR2 sequences are LGHDT and YNNKEL (reference sequence). This chain's CDR3 is CASSHNRVEGYTF. The CDR3 nucleotides read TGTGCCAGCAGCCACAACAGGGTAGAAGGCTACACCTTC.

This rearrangement joins TRBV24-1 to TRBJ2-1, with D possibly being TRBD2 (6 bases). Per the germline V gene, CDR1 is KGHDR and CDR2 is SFDVKD. Deletions cut 5 bases from V and 0 bases from J, with 16 bases between. The CDR3 has 17 amino acids. CDR3 DNA: TGTGCCACCAGTGGGGGGTTGGGGAGGAGCTCCTACAATGAGCAGTTCTTC. Its protein product is CATSGGLGRSSYNEQFF.

This chain links TRBV5-6 with TRBJ2-7; D possibly corresponds to TRBD1 (6 bases). The CDR3 is made up of 13 amino acids. Germline CDR1 SGHDT, CDR2 YYEEEE. Trimming cost V 5 bases and J 5 bases, with 14 bases left between them. DNA of the CDR3: TGTGCCAGCAGTGGGGCAGGGGTTGACGAGCAGTACTTC. Translated, it gives CASSGAGVDEQYF.

There are a few counts of this clone. This chain links TRBV5-1 with TRBJ2-1; TRBD2 agrees at 9 bases. V was pared by 4 bases and J by 10 bases, with 12 bases of the junction left unmatched. This CDR3 region has 15 residues. The V gene's germline CDR1 is SGHRS and CDR2 YFSETQ. CDR3 loop: CASSRSGSTLWEQFF. CDR3 in DNA: TGCGCCAGCAGCCGTAGCGGGAGCACCCTGTGGGAGCAGTTCTTC. Using reference TRBV5-1 and TRBJ2-1 for the parts outside the CDR3, the full variable domain is KAGVTQTPRYLIKTRGQQVTLSCSPISGHRSVSWYQQTPGQGLQFLFEYFSETQRNKGNFPGRFSGRQFSNSRSEMNVSTLELGDSALYLCASSRSGSTLWEQFFGPGTRLTVL.

The chain uses TRBV5-6 and TRBJ1-2, with 7 bases matching TRBD1. With V trimmed by 3 bases and J by 0 bases, 2 bases remained unmatched. The length of the CDR3 is 14 residues. Germline assignment: CDR1 SGHDT and CDR2 YYEEEE. CDR3 sequence reads: CASSYDRANYGYTF. Here the CDR3 DNA reads TGTGCCAGCAGCTACGACAGGGCTAACTATGGCTACACCTTC.

This clone has a handful of counts. The chain combines TRBV4-3 with TRBJ2-2; 12 bases match TRBD2. Per the germline V gene, CDR1 is LGHNA and CDR2 is YSLEER. The CDR3 sequence is 15 residues long. The V and J ends lost 4 bases and 6 bases, in that order; junction bases with no gene match: 3. The CDR3 DNA reads as TGCGCCAGCAGCCCTAGCGGGAGGGGCGCCGGGGAGCTGTTTTTT. It yields the protein CASSPSGRGAGELFF.

The chain combines TRBV5-4 with TRBJ2-3, with D possibly matching TRBD1 (6 bases). With 4 bases removed from V and 4 bases from J, the gap between germline ends came to 10 bases. From germline, CDR1 is SGHNT and CDR2 YYREEE (reference sequence). The CDR3 extends over 13 amino acids. CDR3 DNA: TGTGCCAGCAGCCAACAGGGACCAGATACGCAGTATTTT. This translates into CASSQQGPDTQYF.

This chain uses TRBV6-2 or TRBV6-3 with TRBJ1-2; TRBD1 aligns across 8 bases. The CDR3 consists of 14 residues. Germline-derived CDR1 and CDR2 are MNHEY and SVGEGT. The V and J ends lost 6 bases and 5 bases, in that order; junction bases with no gene match: 8. The CDR3 loop reads CASSETGARYGYTF. The CDR3 DNA sequence: TGTGCCAGCAGCGAGACAGGGGCGAGATATGGCTACACCTTC.

The V call is TRBV7-9, the J call TRBJ1-5, with D tentatively TRBD1 (5 bases). The CDR3 runs to 13 residues. Germline values: CDR1 SEHNR, CDR2 FQNEAQ (reference sequence). V shed 5 bases and J shed 5 bases, with 10 bases lying between them. CDR3 amino acids: CASSMSRDQPQHF. The CDR3, as DNA: TGTGCCAGCAGCATGTCCAGGGATCAGCCCCAGCATTTT.

The V gene is TRBV19, the J gene TRBJ1-2, with TRBD1 matching 8 bases. From germline, CDR1 is LNHDA and CDR2 SQIVND (reference sequence). V was clipped by 5 bases and J by 7 bases; unmatched bases: 9. This CDR3 region has 14 residues. The CDR3: CASSPRQGLAGYTF. In DNA, the CDR3 is TGTGCCAGTAGTCCCCGACAGGGGCTTGCTGGCTACACCTTC.